This T cell receptor beta chain originates from a study of T cells in Graves' hyperthyroidism and ophthalmopathy. RNA transcripts served as the template for amplifying TCR beta CDR3 regions. Researchers ran a first-round RT-PCR on the TCR CDR3 using the HTBI primer set. Each CDR3 protein is one row after TCRdb ran MiXCR on the multiplex PCR reads. The sample holds 360,000 or so distinct CDR3 sequences; 19% are singletons and the top ten take around 3.6%. This CDR3 region has 10 residues. The V gene lost 8 bases and the J gene lost 6 bases, with 4 bases spanning the gap. Ten or more counts support this clonotype.

This receptor was obtained from a woman aged 18-29 years with Graves' hyperthyroidism. The chain is built from TRBV12-3 or TRBV12-4 and TRBJ2-2; D is uncertain. The specimen sequenced was blood. The CDR3 is CASQSGELFF. The CDR3 nucleotides read TGTGCCAGCCAATCCGGGGAGCTGTTTTTT.